The rows below give T cell receptor beta chains drawn from one sample of a study of T cells in Graves' hyperthyroidism and ophthalmopathy. Using its own MiXCR run on the multiplex PCR reads, TCRdb lists one record per CDR3 protein. In the table there are around 600,000 distinct CDR3 sequences, approximately 14% of which are singletons. Sequenced material: blood. The receptors originated from a woman in her twenties or thirties with Graves' hyperthyroidism. Both conserved end residues are part of each CDR3. A D gene is named only where the DNA matches it firmly. Rows may omit the clone size; those that give it use once, few, many or a size class.

V gene: TRBV4-2; J gene: TRBJ2-7; D gene: -; clone size: -; CDR3 protein: CASSQDRLPNYEQYF; CDR3 DNA: TGTGCCAGCAGCCAAGACCGGCTACCTAACTACGAGCAGTACTTC
V gene: TRBV18; J gene: TRBJ2-3; D gene: -; clone size: many; CDR3 protein: CASSPAGVEDTQYF; CDR3 DNA: TGTGCCAGCTCACCGGCAGGGGTGGAAGATACGCAGTATTTT
V gene: TRBV12-3/TRBV12-4; J gene: TRBJ2-7; D gene: TRBD2; clone size: many; CDR3 protein: CASSQGLAGFGYEQYF; CDR3 DNA: TGTGCCAGCAGCCAAGGACTAGCGGGTTTCGGGTACGAGCAGTACTTC
V gene: TRBV29-1; J gene: TRBJ2-3; D gene: -; clone size: many; CDR3 protein: CSVVPPRLAAAQGTQYF; CDR3 DNA: TGCAGCGTTGTCCCTCCCCGGCTAGCGGCCGCACAGGGTACGCAGTATTTT
V gene: TRBV20-1; J gene: TRBJ2-7; D gene: TRBD2; clone size: once; CDR3 protein: CSAIAATSGRFGYEQYF; CDR3 DNA: TGCAGTGCTATCGCCGCCACTAGCGGGAGGTTTGGATACGAGCAGTACTTC
V gene: TRBV20-1; J gene: TRBJ2-7; D gene: TRBD2; clone size: -; CDR3 protein: CSHQPGLASEQYF; CDR3 DNA: TGCAGTCACCAACCGGGACTAGCAAGCGAGCAGTACTTC
V gene: TRBV5-1; J gene: TRBJ2-5; D gene: -; clone size: few; CDR3 protein: CASSFPGPQETQYF; CDR3 DNA: TGCGCCAGCAGCTTTCCGGGGCCCCAAGAGACCCAGTACTTC
V gene: TRBV3-1; J gene: TRBJ1-1; D gene: -; clone size: many; CDR3 protein: CASSHLDMNTEAFF; CDR3 DNA: TGTGCCAGCAGCCATCTAGACATGAACACTGAAGCTTTCTTT
V gene: TRBV5-1; J gene: TRBJ1-1; D gene: -; clone size: many; CDR3 protein: CASKLGQGNTEAFF; CDR3 DNA: TGCGCCAGCAAGCTCGGGCAGGGGAACACTGAAGCTTTCTTT
V gene: TRBV30; J gene: TRBJ1-1; D gene: -; clone size: -; CDR3 protein: CAWSVRGLLGNTEAFF; CDR3 DNA: TGTGCCTGGAGTGTACGTGGACTTTTAGGGAACACTGAAGCTTTCTTT
V gene: TRBV20-1; J gene: TRBJ2-7; D gene: -; clone size: many; CDR3 protein: CSVRRGHYEQYF; CDR3 DNA: TGCAGTGTGCGCCGGGGACACTACGAGCAGTACTTC
V gene: TRBV6-1; J gene: TRBJ2-7; D gene: TRBD2; clone size: few; CDR3 protein: CASLAGRYEQYF; CDR3 DNA: TGTGCCAGCTTAGCGGGGAGATACGAGCAGTACTTC
V gene: TRBV25-1; J gene: TRBJ1-1; D gene: TRBD1; clone size: -; CDR3 protein: CASSVLAGGWGEAFF; CDR3 DNA: TGTGCCAGCAGTGTGTTGGCAGGGGGCTGGGGTGAAGCTTTCTTT
V gene: TRBV7-3; J gene: TRBJ2-1; D gene: TRBD2; clone size: -; CDR3 protein: CASSTGLGNEQFF; CDR3 DNA: TGTGCCAGCAGCACGGGACTAGGCAATGAGCAGTTCTTC
V gene: TRBV30; J gene: TRBJ1-5; D gene: -; clone size: -; CDR3 protein: CAWSTGANGNQPQHF; CDR3 DNA: TGTGCCTGGAGTACGGGGGCAAATGGCAATCAGCCCCAGCATTTT
V gene: TRBV5-1; J gene: TRBJ2-3; D gene: -; clone size: many; CDR3 protein: CASSMPTPAADTQYF; CDR3 DNA: TGCGCCAGCAGCATGCCGACCCCTGCAGCAGATACGCAGTATTTT
V gene: TRBV20-1; J gene: TRBJ1-6; D gene: -; clone size: many; CDR3 protein: CSAREGELVRSPLHF; CDR3 DNA: TGCAGTGCTAGAGAGGGGGAATTGGTTAGATCACCCCTCCACTTT
V gene: TRBV27; J gene: TRBJ2-6; D gene: -; clone size: many; CDR3 protein: CAAGGPLGANVLTF; CDR3 DNA: TGTGCAGCGGGTGGACCTCTGGGGGCCAACGTCCTGACTTTC
V gene: TRBV9; J gene: TRBJ2-7; D gene: TRBD1; clone size: many; CDR3 protein: CASGSGTAYEQYF; CDR3 DNA: TGTGCCAGCGGATCCGGGACAGCGTACGAGCAGTACTTC
V gene: TRBV12-3/TRBV12-4; J gene: TRBJ2-7; D gene: TRBD2; clone size: many; CDR3 protein: CASRSSGRSAEQYF; CDR3 DNA: TGTGCCAGCAGATCTAGCGGGAGGTCCGCCGAGCAGTACTTC
V gene: TRBV7-2; J gene: TRBJ2-7; D gene: TRBD2; clone size: many; CDR3 protein: CASSLAALAGTTYEQYF; CDR3 DNA: TGTGCCAGCAGCTTAGCAGCACTAGCGGGCACCACCTACGAGCAGTACTTC
V gene: TRBV7-2; J gene: TRBJ2-2; D gene: -; clone size: many; CDR3 protein: CASSLGSGELFF; CDR3 DNA: TGTGCCAGCAGCTTAGGGTCCGGGGAGCTGTTTTTT
V gene: TRBV20-1; J gene: TRBJ2-1; D gene: TRBD2; clone size: once; CDR3 protein: CSARTGTSGRGSNEQFF; CDR3 DNA: TGCAGTGCTAGAACCGGGACTAGCGGGAGGGGGTCCAATGAGCAGTTCTTC
V gene: TRBV5-8; J gene: TRBJ1-1; D gene: -; clone size: many; CDR3 protein: CASSFVGRNTEAFF; CDR3 DNA: TGTGCCAGCAGCTTCGTTGGCAGGAACACTGAAGCTTTCTTT
V gene: TRBV19; J gene: TRBJ2-3; D gene: TRBD1; clone size: -; CDR3 protein: CASSGSLRGRTQYF; CDR3 DNA: TGTGCCAGTAGTGGGAGCCTCAGGGGGAGAACGCAGTATTTT
V gene: TRBV7-2; J gene: TRBJ2-7; D gene: -; clone size: many; CDR3 protein: CASSFERLSSYEQYF; CDR3 DNA: TGTGCCAGCAGCTTCGAGCGGTTGAGCTCCTACGAGCAGTACTTC
V gene: TRBV6-6; J gene: TRBJ2-7; D gene: TRBD2; clone size: -; CDR3 protein: CASSYSPLADTYEQYF; CDR3 DNA: TGTGCCAGCAGTTACTCCCCCCTAGCGGATACCTACGAGCAGTACTTC
V gene: TRBV10-3; J gene: TRBJ1-1; D gene: TRBD1; clone size: -; CDR3 protein: CAISEEGGNTEAFF; CDR3 DNA: TGTGCCATCAGTGAAGAAGGGGGCAACACTGAAGCTTTCTTT
V gene: TRBV18; J gene: TRBJ2-7; D gene: TRBD2; clone size: many; CDR3 protein: CASSHSGRWAYEQYF; CDR3 DNA: TGTGCCAGCTCACATAGCGGGAGATGGGCCTACGAGCAGTACTTC
V gene: TRBV7-8; J gene: TRBJ1-1; D gene: -; clone size: many; CDR3 protein: CASSSRRVGPHTEAFF; CDR3 DNA: TGTGCCAGCAGCTCTCGCCGTGTGGGCCCACACACTGAAGCTTTCTTT
V gene: TRBV20-1; J gene: TRBJ2-7; D gene: -; clone size: -; CDR3 protein: CSASKAAYYEQYF; CDR3 DNA: TGCAGTGCTAGTAAGGCGGCCTACTACGAGCAGTACTTC
V gene: TRBV5-6; J gene: TRBJ2-1; D gene: -; clone size: -; CDR3 protein: CASSSGLINEQFF; CDR3 DNA: TGTGCCAGCAGCTCGGGACTGATCAATGAGCAGTTCTTC
V gene: TRBV7-6; J gene: TRBJ2-7; D gene: -; clone size: many; CDR3 protein: CASSLRGGAFEQYF; CDR3 DNA: TGTGCCAGCAGTCTCAGGGGGGGTGCATTCGAGCAGTACTTC
V gene: TRBV7-8; J gene: TRBJ1-1; D gene: -; clone size: many; CDR3 protein: CASSTDWVGTEAFF; CDR3 DNA: TGTGCCAGCAGTACCGACTGGGTGGGCACTGAAGCTTTCTTT
V gene: TRBV15; J gene: TRBJ2-7; D gene: -; clone size: many; CDR3 protein: CATSSRIAYEQYF; CDR3 DNA: TGTGCCACCAGCAGTAGGATCGCCTACGAGCAGTACTTC
V gene: TRBV28; J gene: TRBJ1-1; D gene: -; clone size: many; CDR3 protein: CASSPTLQGMNTEAFF; CDR3 DNA: TGTGCCAGCAGTCCAACCCTACAGGGCATGAACACTGAAGCTTTCTTT
V gene: TRBV18; J gene: TRBJ2-1; D gene: -; clone size: many; CDR3 protein: CASSPTDDNEQFF; CDR3 DNA: TGTGCCAGCTCACCAACTGATGACAATGAGCAGTTCTTC
V gene: TRBV27; J gene: TRBJ2-1; D gene: -; clone size: many; CDR3 protein: CASSVADGSYNEQFF; CDR3 DNA: TGTGCCAGCAGTGTGGCGGATGGTTCCTACAATGAGCAGTTCTTC
V gene: TRBV19; J gene: TRBJ1-1; D gene: -; clone size: -; CDR3 protein: CASSQTVLNTEAFF; CDR3 DNA: TGTGCCAGTAGTCAGACAGTTCTGAACACTGAAGCTTTCTTT
V gene: TRBV15; J gene: TRBJ2-3; D gene: -; clone size: many; CDR3 protein: CATSREQGPTPNTQYF; CDR3 DNA: TGTGCCACCAGCAGGGAACAGGGACCCACGCCGAATACGCAGTATTTT
V gene: TRBV9; J gene: TRBJ2-2; D gene: -; clone size: many; CDR3 protein: CASSVSGNTGELFF; CDR3 DNA: TGTGCCAGCAGCGTTAGCGGGAACACCGGGGAGCTGTTTTTT
V gene: TRBV6-1; J gene: TRBJ2-7; D gene: TRBD2; clone size: -; CDR3 protein: CASSRTSNSYGQYF; CDR3 DNA: TGTGCCAGCAGCCGGACTAGCAACTCCTACGGGCAGTACTTC
V gene: TRBV12-3/TRBV12-4; J gene: TRBJ1-4; D gene: -; clone size: many; CDR3 protein: CASGDTADGKLFF; CDR3 DNA: TGTGCCAGCGGGGACACGGCGGACGGAAAACTGTTTTTT
V gene: TRBV20-1; J gene: TRBJ1-1; D gene: TRBD1; clone size: many; CDR3 protein: CSARPPGTGGAAFF; CDR3 DNA: TGCAGTGCTCGACCTCCCGGGACAGGGGGCGCAGCTTTCTTT
V gene: TRBV6-1; J gene: TRBJ2-1; D gene: TRBD2; clone size: many; CDR3 protein: CASSEGTSGRLYRQFF; CDR3 DNA: TGTGCCAGCAGTGAAGGGACTAGCGGGAGGTTATATCGGCAGTTCTTC
V gene: TRBV3-1; J gene: TRBJ1-4; D gene: -; clone size: many; CDR3 protein: CASSQLRGGSRTNEKLFF; CDR3 DNA: TGTGCCAGCAGCCAATTAAGGGGGGGCAGCCGAACTAATGAAAAACTGTTTTTT
V gene: TRBV5-1; J gene: TRBJ2-7; D gene: -; clone size: many; CDR3 protein: CASSSTLGEQYF; CDR3 DNA: TGCGCCAGCAGCTCGACGCTAGGCGAGCAGTACTTC
V gene: TRBV10-3; J gene: TRBJ2-1; D gene: -; clone size: -; CDR3 protein: CAISYDGSYNEQFF; CDR3 DNA: TGTGCCATCAGTTATGACGGGAGCTACAATGAGCAGTTCTTC
V gene: TRBV24-1; J gene: TRBJ2-2; D gene: -; clone size: many; CDR3 protein: CATSDFFTGELFF; CDR3 DNA: TGTGCCACCAGTGATTTTTTCACCGGGGAGCTGTTTTTT
V gene: TRBV7-9; J gene: TRBJ1-1; D gene: TRBD1; clone size: many; CDR3 protein: CASSLTRHDRENTEAFF; CDR3 DNA: TGTGCCAGCAGCCTGACCCGGCATGACAGGGAGAACACTGAAGCTTTCTTT
V gene: TRBV12-3/TRBV12-4; J gene: TRBJ2-1; D gene: TRBD2; clone size: -; CDR3 protein: CASSSATSGRQFF; CDR3 DNA: TGTGCCAGCAGTTCTGCAACTAGCGGGAGACAGTTCTTC
V gene: TRBV20-1; J gene: TRBJ1-1; D gene: TRBD1; clone size: many; CDR3 protein: CSARGPGQGATEAFF; CDR3 DNA: TGCAGTGCTAGAGGTCCGGGACAGGGAGCCACTGAAGCTTTCTTT
V gene: TRBV5-8; J gene: TRBJ2-1; D gene: TRBD2; clone size: many; CDR3 protein: CASNPGLAYNEQFF; CDR3 DNA: TGTGCCAGCAATCCGGGACTAGCCTACAATGAGCAGTTCTTC
V gene: TRBV20-1; J gene: TRBJ1-5; D gene: -; clone size: few; CDR3 protein: CSARDEAKGYSNQPQHF; CDR3 DNA: TGCAGTGCTAGAGATGAAGCTAAAGGGTATAGCAATCAGCCCCAGCATTTT
V gene: TRBV7-3; J gene: TRBJ1-1; D gene: -; clone size: few; CDR3 protein: CASSRGWNTEAFF; CDR3 DNA: TGTGCCAGCAGCCGAGGGTGGAACACTGAAGCTTTCTTT
V gene: TRBV28; J gene: TRBJ2-7; D gene: TRBD2; clone size: many; CDR3 protein: CASSLSGTSRYEQYF; CDR3 DNA: TGTGCCAGCAGTTTATCCGGGACTAGCCGCTACGAGCAGTACTTC
V gene: TRBV5-5; J gene: TRBJ2-7; D gene: TRBD1; clone size: -; CDR3 protein: CASRPFMGQPSSYEQYF; CDR3 DNA: TGTGCCAGCAGGCCGTTTATGGGACAGCCGAGCTCCTACGAGCAGTACTTC
V gene: TRBV12-3/TRBV12-4; J gene: TRBJ2-7; D gene: -; clone size: many; CDR3 protein: CASRPDNYEQYF; CDR3 DNA: TGTGCCAGCAGACCCGACAACTACGAGCAGTACTTC
V gene: TRBV29-1; J gene: TRBJ1-1; D gene: -; clone size: once; CDR3 protein: CSVLGHQNTEAFF; CDR3 DNA: TGCAGCGTTCTGGGACATCAGAACACTGAAGCTTTCTTT
V gene: TRBV14; J gene: TRBJ2-1; D gene: -; clone size: -; CDR3 protein: CASSHGLRSSYNEQFF; CDR3 DNA: TGTGCCAGCAGCCACGGACTACGGAGCTCCTACAATGAGCAGTTCTTC